This T cell receptor (beta chain) was captured by sequencing in a study of blood T cell repertoires in COVID-19. As handled by the study authors: Cell counts per sample came from amplifying reference gene primers. The protocol was immunoSEQ multiplex PCR, while the TCRdb copy is restricted to in-frame clones and leaves out a portion. V, J and clone size were drawn from that table, and D and trimming were deduced from the DNA. Of around 140,000 clones in the sample, 84% were seen once. Germline assignment: CDR1 SGHNT and CDR2 YENEEA. Unmatched junction bases numbered 6, after V lost 5 bases and J lost 9 bases. The CDR3 is 14 residues long.

The chain is built from TRBV11-3 and TRBJ2-1; 11 bases agree with TRBD2. The source is a human donor in a cohort sampled during active COVID-19. The sequenced sample consisted of peripheral blood. The chain's CDR3 is CASSPLAGDGEQFF. The CDR3 DNA reads as TGTGCCAGCAGCCCACTAGCGGGAGACGGTGAGCAGTTCTTC.